The present T cell receptor (beta chain) was sequenced within a study of T-cell memory formation after mild COVID-19. About the research overall: TCR clusters were mostly donor specific.

The CDR3 totals 16 residues. From germline, CDR1 is MNHNY and CDR2 SVGAGI (reference sequence). Deletions cut 6 bases from V and 1 base from J, with 16 bases between. A 5'RACE reaction primed in the constant segment made cDNA libraries of TCR alpha and TCR beta, and these carried sample barcodes and UMIs. TCRdb recomputed calls from the 5' RACE reads with MiXCR, one row per CDR3 protein. The sample shows about 320,000 distinct CDR3 sequences, roughly 13% of them seen only once. The sequenced sample consisted of PBMCs or a T cell subset sorted from them (not recorded which). The sequence was obtained from a young man who had mild COVID-19 (a few samples of this study predate the infection). Cell type and time point are not known. The chain recombines TRBV6-6 with TRBJ2-4; weak D call: TRBD1 (5 bases). The CDR3 region is CASRARAGRAKNIQYF. DNA of the CDR3: TGTGCCAGCAGGGCCAGGGCAGGTCGCGCCAAAAACATTCAGTACTTC.